Shown below are 9 T cell receptor beta chains from a single sample sequenced in a study of PD-L1 blockade in urothelial cancer (dated by TCRdb to 2017 to 2019). Library method: the immunoSEQ multiplex PCR assay. TCRdb holds this immuneACCESS table with in-frame rearrangements only. Some clones are missing; in checked studies, unresolved V genes explain under half, and the rest has no known cause. The sample includes 70,000 to 75,000 clones, with approximately 91% observed a single time. The ten largest clonotypes hold 3.4% of the sample. Source: PBMCs, taken around atezolizumab (anti-PD-L1) treatment. The receptors here all came from a man in his 60s with urothelial cancer.

The V and J genes are TRBV2 and TRBJ2-7; D is unclear. V gave up 5 bases and J gave up 6 bases, with 11 bases separating them. The CDR3 has 12 residues. Germline assignment: CDR1 SNHLY and CDR2 FYNNEI. In DNA form, the CDR3 reads TGTGCCAGCAGTTTTCCCTTGAGCGAGCAGTACTTC. The encoded protein is CASSFPLSEQYF.

V gene TRBV6-1 combines with J gene TRBJ2-5; the D gene is possibly TRBD1 (6 bases). Germline V gene data show CDR1 as MNHNS and CDR2 as SASEGT. The CDR3 runs to 16 residues. The V end lost 1 base, the J end lost 4 bases, and 16 bases lay between the germline ends. The CDR3 region has the DNA TGTGCCAGCAGTGAAGATGGTTCAGGGGTGGTAGAGACCCAGTACTTC. Protein product: CASSEDGSGVVETQYF.

As for this clone: Other nucleotide sequences from this sample produce the same CDR3. J is TRBJ1-2 and V is TRBV30; 7 bases align to TRBD1. Trimming cost V 2 bases and J 4 bases; bases outside gene matches: 4. CDR1 and CDR2 (germline): GTSNPN, SVGIG (reference sequence). The CDR3 contains 13 residues. In nucleotides, the CDR3 is TGTGCCTGGAGTCGGGACAGACCCTATGGCTACACCTTC. Translation: CAWSRDRPYGYTF.

This sequence joins TRBV7-8 and TRBJ2-7; possible D gene TRBD2, 6 bases. This CDR3 contains 15 residues. CDR1 SGHVS and CDR2 FQNEAQ come from the germline V gene. The ends were cut back, 5 bases at V and 2 bases at J, with 16 bases in the middle. The CDR3 DNA sequence: TGTGCCAGCAGCCCACAGGAGGGCCTAACCTACGAGCAGTACTTC. Translation gives CASSPQEGLTYEQYF.

The gene calls are TRBV5-4 and TRBJ2-3; TRBD2 aligns across 7 bases. J was trimmed by 2 bases and V by 0 bases; bases with no gene match: 3. Germline V lookup: CDR1 SGHNT, CDR2 YYREEE (reference sequence). The CDR3 loop spans 15 amino acids. The CDR3 DNA reads as TGTGCCAGCAGCTTGGGCGGGGGTTCCACAGATACGCAGTATTTT. This codes for CASSLGGGSTDTQYF. Variable domain in full (rest from reference TRBV5-4 and TRBJ2-3): ETGVTQSPTHLIKTRGQQVTLRCSSQSGHNTVSWYQQALGQGPQFIFQYYREEENGRGNFPPRFSGLQFPNYSSELNVNALELDDSALYLCASSLGGGSTDTQYFGPGTRLTVL.

The chain uses TRBV6-1 and TRBJ1-3, with 7 bases identical to TRBD1. V trimming: 2 bases; J trimming: 3 bases; junction bases outside the gene matches: 1. The germline gives CDR1 MNHNS, CDR2 SASEGT. The CDR3 covers 14 residues. The CDR3 region has the DNA TGTGCCAGCAGTGAACCAGGGGGTGGAAACACCATATATTTT. It translates to CASSEPGGGNTIYF.

In nucleotides, the CDR3 is TGTGCCAGCAGCGGGGGACAGGGAAAAAACATTCAGTACTTC. Its protein is CASSGGQGKNIQYF. This sequence joins TRBV9 and TRBJ2-4; 9 nucleotides align to TRBD1. The CDR3 has 14 residues. Germline assignment: CDR1 SGDLS and CDR2 YYNGEE. V lost 3 bases, J lost 4 bases, and 2 bases stayed unmatched.

The chain's CDR3 is CAGLPGRGQGVHEQYF. The CDR3 region has the DNA TGCGCCGGCCTACCCGGCCGTGGGCAGGGGGTCCACGAGCAGTACTTC. The chain recombines TRBV4-1 with TRBJ2-7, with 7 bases matching TRBD1. CDR3 size: 16 residues. V gave up 11 bases and J gave up 5 bases; unmatched junction bases: 21. Germline V gene data show CDR1 as MGHRA and CDR2 as YSYEKL.

The chain links TRBV10-2 to TRBJ1-5; D ambiguous. Germline V gives CDR1 WSHSY, CDR2 SAAADI. The V and J ends lost 5 bases and 1 base respectively, with 12 bases between them. CDR3 length equals 15 residues. CDR3 in DNA: TGCGCCAGCAGTCCGGGTGACGGAAGCAATCAGCCCCAGCATTTT. Protein product: CASSPGDGSNQPQHF.